These T cell receptor beta chains were read from a single sample in a study of CD4+ T cells in melanoma. Profiled with immunoSEQ multiplex PCR; TCRdb holds only in-frame clones, not every one. The sample lists about 9,900 clones, 55% to 75% occurring once. Material: cells from a culture (not recorded whether cultured in vitro). The receptor set was obtained from a human donor with melanoma. CDR3s include the opening cysteine and the closing phenylalanine or tryptophan. D genes are given only for firm matches. Clone size is not always given. Where it is, it says once, few, many or a class for expanded clones.

15,TRBV6-1,TRBJ1-1,TRBD1,NA,TGTGCCAGCAGTGAACAAGGGACAGGGTCTACTGAAGCTTTCTTT,CASSEQGTGSTEAFF
16,TRBV4-1,TRBJ1-4,NA,NA,TGCGCCAGCAGCCAAGAGGGGCCATCGATCCGTGAAAAACTGTTTTTT,CASSQEGPSIREKLFF
16,TRBV7-3,TRBJ2-6,NA,NA,TGTGCCAGCAGCCAACGGGCAGGCTCTGGGGCCAACGTCCTGACTTTC,CASSQRAGSGANVLTF
12,TRBV10-2,TRBJ1-4,NA,NA,TGCGCCAGCAGTGAGTCGGAGGAAAAACTGTTTTTT,CASSESEEKLFF
12,TRBV5-3,TRBJ2-7,NA,NA,TGTGCCAGAAGCCCCCGGCACTACGAGCAGTACTTC,CARSPRHYEQYF
14,TRBV5-1,TRBJ2-3,TRBD1,NA,TGCGCCAGCAATAGACAGGGGTTTTCAGATACGCAGTATTTT,CASNRQGFSDTQYF
15,TRBV27,TRBJ1-4,NA,NA,TGTGCCAGCAGCCTTCGTTGGGGTTTGAATGAAAAACTGTTTTTT,CASSLRWGLNEKLFF
12,TRBV5-5,TRBJ2-5,NA,NA,TGTGCCAGCAGCTTCCTAGAGGAGACCCAGTACTTC,CASSFLEETQYF
15,TRBV5-1,TRBJ1-2,TRBD1,NA,TGCGCCAGCAGCTTGGGGACAGGGTTGAGTGATGGCTACACCTTC,CASSLGTGLSDGYTF
15,TRBV30,TRBJ2-2,NA,NA,TGTGCCTGGAGTGTAACCAGCTCGAACACCGGGGAGCTGTTTTTT,CAWSVTSSNTGELFF
12,TRBV27,TRBJ1-6,NA,NA,TGTGCCAGCAGTTTATCCGGGGGACCCCTCCACTTT,CASSLSGGPLHF
17,TRBV6-1,TRBJ2-4,TRBD1,NA,TGTGCCAGCAGTGAAGTGAGACAGGGGGTGGCCAAAAACATTCAGTACTTC,CASSEVRQGVAKNIQYF
15,TRBV7-2,TRBJ2-6,NA,NA,TGTGCCAGCAGTTTTAGGCCCTCTGGGGCCAACGTCCTGACTTTC,CASSFRPSGANVLTF
16,TRBV9,TRBJ2-3,TRBD2,few,TGTGCCAGCAGCCCCCTAGCGGAGCCTTCGCTTGATACGCAGTATTTT,CASSPLAEPSLDTQYF
15,TRBV6-5,TRBJ1-5,TRBD1,NA,TGTGCCAGCAGGCGGGACAGATATAGCAATCAGCCCCAGCATTTT,CASRRDRYSNQPQHF
13,TRBV2,TRBJ2-3,NA,NA,TGTGCCAGCAGTGTAGGGCCGAAACATACGCAGTATTTT,CASSVGPKHTQYF
14,TRBV2,TRBJ2-1,NA,NA,TGTGCCAGCAGTAACATAAACTCCTACAATGAGCAGTTCTTC,CASSNINSYNEQFF
15,TRBV7-3,TRBJ2-1,NA,few,TGTGCCAGCAGCCTGCAACCCCAAGTTGACAATGAGCAGTTCTTC,CASSLQPQVDNEQFF
16,TRBV11-3,TRBJ2-2,TRBD1,NA,TGTGCCAGCAGCCCCGGGGGACAGGGGCCCACCGGGGAGCTGTTTTTT,CASSPGGQGPTGELFF
17,TRBV7-8,TRBJ2-6,TRBD1,NA,TGTGCCACCAAGAAGGGACAGGGCTCTTCTGGGGCCAACGTCCTGACTTTC,CATKKGQGSSGANVLTF
18,TRBV7-6,TRBJ2-6,TRBD1,NA,TGTGCCAGCAGCCGTACGGGGACAGCGGCCTCTGGGGCCAACGTCCTGACTTTC,CASSRTGTAASGANVLTF
14,TRBV2,TRBJ2-1,TRBD1,NA,TGTGCCAGCCGCCGGGACAGGGGGCCCTATGAGCAGTTCTTC,CASRRDRGPYEQFF
12,TRBV27,TRBJ2-2,NA,NA,TGTGCCAGCAGTTTAACGGCAGGGGAGCTGTTTTTT,CASSLTAGELFF
14,TRBV5-4,TRBJ1-3,NA,few,TGTGCCAGCAGCTTATCCGGGGCGGGAAACACCATATATTTT,CASSLSGAGNTIYF